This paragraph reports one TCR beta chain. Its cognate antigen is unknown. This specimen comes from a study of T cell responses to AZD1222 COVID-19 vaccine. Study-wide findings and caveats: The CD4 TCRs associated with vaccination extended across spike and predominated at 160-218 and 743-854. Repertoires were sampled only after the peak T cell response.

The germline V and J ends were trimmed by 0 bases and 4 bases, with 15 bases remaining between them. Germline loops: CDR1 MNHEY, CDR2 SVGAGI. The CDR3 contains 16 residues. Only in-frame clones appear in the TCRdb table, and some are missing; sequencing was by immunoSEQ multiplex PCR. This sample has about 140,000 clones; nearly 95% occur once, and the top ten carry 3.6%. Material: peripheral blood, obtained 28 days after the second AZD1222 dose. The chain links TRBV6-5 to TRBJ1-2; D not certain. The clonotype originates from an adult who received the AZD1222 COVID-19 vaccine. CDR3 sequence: CASSYSSSGFRYGYTF. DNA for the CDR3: TGTGCCAGCAGTTACTCGAGTTCTGGTTTCCGCTATGGCTACACCTTC.